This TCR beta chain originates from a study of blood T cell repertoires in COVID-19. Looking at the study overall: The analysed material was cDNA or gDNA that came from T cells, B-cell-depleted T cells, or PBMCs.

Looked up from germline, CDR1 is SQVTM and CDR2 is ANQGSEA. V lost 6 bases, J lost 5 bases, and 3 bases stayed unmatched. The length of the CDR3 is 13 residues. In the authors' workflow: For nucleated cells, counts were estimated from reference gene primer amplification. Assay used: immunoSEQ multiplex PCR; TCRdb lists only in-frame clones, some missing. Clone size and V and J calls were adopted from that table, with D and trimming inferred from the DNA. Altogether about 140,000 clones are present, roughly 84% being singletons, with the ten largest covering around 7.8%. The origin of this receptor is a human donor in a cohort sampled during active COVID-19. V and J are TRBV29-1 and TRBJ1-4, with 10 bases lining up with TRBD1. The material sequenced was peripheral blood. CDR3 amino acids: CSVGQGGNEKLFF. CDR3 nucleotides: TGCAGCGTCGGACAGGGGGGAAATGAAAAACTGTTTTTT.